The following is a T cell receptor beta chain sequence with its context. Its antigen remains unknown. This sample is part of a study of OX40 agonist ivuxolimab in advanced cancers. About the research overall: Patients treated during dose escalation were battling hepatocellular carcinoma, melanoma, renal cell or head and neck cancer. Whole-study findings and limits: Fewer expanded clones were found on average in CD4+ than in CD8+ T cells.

The data were produced by immunoSEQ multiplex PCR, yet TCRdb's version contains in-frame clones alone and is incomplete. The sample consists of around 40,000 clones, about 90% of them appearing once. This specimen consisted of CD4+ or CD8+ T cells sorted from blood, obtained in a trial of the OX40 agonist ivuxolimab. This receptor was obtained from an adult with an advanced solid tumor such as melanoma, head and neck, liver or kidney cancer.

DNA of the CDR3: TGTGCCAGTAGTAGCGGGAGTGTCAGGGAGACCCAGTACTTC. This gives the protein CASSSGSVRETQYF. The rearrangement joins TRBV19 to TRBJ2-5, with 7 bases matching TRBD2. CDR1 LNHDA and CDR2 SQIVND come from the germline V gene (reference sequence). V shed 4 bases and J 5 bases; nucleotides not matched to a gene: 7. This CDR3 contains 14 residues.